This T cell receptor beta chain was sequenced during a study of blood T cell repertoires in COVID-19. This table comes from immunoSEQ multiplex PCR, and its TCRdb copy is limited to in-frame clones, with some not included. Seen here are about 59,000 clones, around 79% observed once, and the top ten hold more than 3%. Germline V gene lookup returns CDR1 SGHKS and CDR2 YYEKEE (reference sequence). V gave up 4 bases and J gave up 2 bases, with 16 bases separating them. CDR3 length equals 15 residues. The chain carries TRBV5-5 and TRBJ2-7; a weak D match, TRBD2 (5 bases). Specimen: peripheral blood. This clonotype was sampled from a man in his sixties with acute or convalescent COVID-19. The CDR3 here is CASSLQTGIAYEQYF. The DNA of the CDR3 is TGTGCCAGCAGCCTCCAGACCGGGATCGCCTACGAGCAGTACTTC.